Presented here are 30 T cell receptor beta chains from one specimen sequenced in a study of blood T cell repertoires in COVID-19. Libraries were prepared by immunoSEQ multiplex PCR; TCRdb keeps only in-frame clonotypes and omits some of them. The sample shows more than 150,000 clones, around 80% of them seen only once. The sequenced sample consisted of peripheral blood. Every receptor here comes from a man younger than 40 with active or convalescent COVID-19.

The CDR3, as DNA: TGTGCCAGCAGCTGGGGGGGGACAATCAGCTCCTACGAGCAGTACTTC. Translation gives CASSWGGTISSYEQYF. This chain connects TRBV11-2 to TRBJ2-7, with D perhaps matching TRBD2 (7 bases). Germline assignment: CDR1 SGHAT and CDR2 FQNNGV. The CDR3 runs to 16 residues. Trimming left V 4 bases short and J 0 bases short, with 16 bases between.

The chain employs TRBV28 and TRBJ1-5; TRBD1 aligns across 7 bases. The germline gives CDR1 MDHEN, CDR2 SYDVKM. V shed 6 bases and J 2 bases; nucleotides not matched to a gene: 7. This CDR3 has 15 residues. CDR3 nucleotides: TGTGCCAGCAGACCGAATACAGGGGGCAATCAGCCCCAGCATTTT. Its translation: CASRPNTGGNQPQHF.

The chain uses TRBV29-1 and TRBJ2-3; TRBD2 agrees at 11 bases. Germline CDR1 reads SQVTM; CDR2 reads ANQGSEA. The CDR3 has 14 amino acids. J gave up 2 bases and V 7 bases, and 5 bases lay outside the gene matches. The CDR3 DNA reads as TGCAGCGCGCTAGCGGGAGGACCCACAGATACGCAGTATTTT. This gives the protein CSALAGGPTDTQYF.

The rearrangement uses TRBV6-5 and TRBJ1-4; no definite D call. Trimming removed 2 bases from V and 0 bases from J, with 7 bases in between. The V gene's germline CDR1 is MNHEY and CDR2 SVGAGI. This CDR3 spans 15 amino acids. The CDR3 sequence is CASSYRGTTNEKLFF. The CDR3 nucleotides are TGTGCCAGCAGTTACCGGGGTACAACTAATGAAAAACTGTTTTTT.

The genes are TRBV5-6 and TRBJ1-6; 8 nucleotides line up with TRBD1. In germline, CDR1 is SGHDT, CDR2 YYEEEE. The V segment lost 0 bases and the J segment 6 bases; nucleotides outside the gene matches: 11. This CDR3 is built from 18 residues. CDR3: CASSLGRDRGPTNSPLHF. The CDR3 DNA is TGTGCCAGCAGCTTGGGGCGCGACAGGGGACCTACTAATTCACCCCTCCACTTT.

The chain joins TRBV28 to TRBJ1-2; D gene ambiguous. V lost 5 bases, J lost 7 bases, and 14 bases lay in between. From germline, CDR1 is MDHEN and CDR2 SYDVKM. The CDR3 extends over 13 amino acids. CDR3 DNA: TGTGCCAGCAGTCCTCCGTACAGATCTGGCTACACCTTC. Translating gives CASSPPYRSGYTF.

This chain joins TRBV27 and TRBJ2-1; unclear D gene. This CDR3 contains 15 residues. With 0 bases removed from V and 9 bases from J, the gap between germline ends came to 15 bases. Germline V gives CDR1 MNHEY, CDR2 SMNVEV (reference sequence). CDR3 nucleotide sequence: TGTGCCAGCAGTTTATCCGAGGCCCCCCACGGTGAGCAGTTCTTC. Residues: CASSLSEAPHGEQFF.

CDR3 sequence reads: CASSLEASARHEQYF. The CDR3, as DNA: TGTGCCAGCAGCTTAGAGGCTAGCGCTAGACACGAGCAGTACTTC. This chain links TRBV7-2 with TRBJ2-7; maybe TRBD2 (6 bases). This CDR3 comprises 15 residues. The V gene's germline CDR1 is SGHTA and CDR2 FQGNSA. Trimming pared 1 base from V and 5 bases from J, leaving 15 bases between.

The count of this clone is one. The chain couples TRBV10-2 to TRBJ1-2; D gene unclear. Trimming removed 4 bases from V and 4 bases from J, with 13 bases in between. Germline lookup yields CDR1 WSHSY and CDR2 SAAADI. The CDR3 extends over 14 amino acids. Here the CDR3 reads CASSAGSSAYGYTF. The CDR3 DNA follows: TGCGCCAGCAGTGCCGGGTCCTCGGCCTATGGCTACACCTTC.

This rearrangement joins TRBV28 to TRBJ1-2; 9 bases are shared with TRBD1. CDR1 is MDHEN and CDR2 is SYDVKM in the germline V gene. V dropped 6 bases and J dropped 2; count of bases not matched to a gene: 4. The CDR3 is 14 amino acids. The DNA of the CDR3 is TGTGCCAGCAGCGCCGGGACAGGGAACTATGGCTACACCTTC. Encoded protein: CASSAGTGNYGYTF.

The chain employs TRBV11-2 and TRBJ2-1; the match to TRBD2 covers 13 bases. Trimming at V came to 3 bases and at J to 9 bases, leaving 17 bases not matched to a gene. Germline CDR1 is SGHAT and CDR2 is FQNNGV. This CDR3 is built from 19 residues. The CDR3 nucleotides read TGTGCCAGCAGCTTCTCTAAGGGACTAGCGGGGTTCCCCCTTAGTGAGCAGTTCTTC. As protein: CASSFSKGLAGFPLSEQFF.

The chain uses TRBV28 and TRBJ1-5; D may be TRBD1 (5 bases). The CDR3 spans 14 residues. The V gene lost 3 bases and the J gene lost 4 bases, with 10 bases spanning the gap. Germline values: CDR1 MDHEN, CDR2 SYDVKM. DNA for the CDR3: TGTGCCAGCAGTTTGGGGCAGCCTAATCAGCCCCAGCATTTT. Residues: CASSLGQPNQPQHF.

The chain uses TRBV6-5 and TRBJ2-1; tentatively, D is TRBD1 (6 bases). CDR3 size: 16 residues. The germline CDR1 and CDR2 sequences are MNHEY and SVGAGI. V dropped 0 bases and J dropped 1 base, with 10 bases sitting between them. CDR3: CASSYSRRGSYNEQFF. Here the CDR3 DNA reads TGTGCCAGCAGTTACTCGCGTAGGGGGTCCTACAATGAGCAGTTCTTC.

The CDR3 coding sequence is TGTGCCACCGCCCTGGGGGGTGATGGTGAGCAGTTCTTC. It is translated as CATALGGDGEQFF. V usage is TRBV27 and J usage is TRBJ2-1; possibly TRBD2 for D (6 bases). This CDR3 comprises 13 residues. Germline V gene data show CDR1 as MNHEY and CDR2 as SMNVEV (reference sequence). The V and J ends lost 10 bases and 9 bases respectively, with 19 bases between them.

The V and J genes are TRBV15 and TRBJ1-2; D is undetermined. The V end was cut by 3 bases, the J end by 8 bases, with 13 bases between. The CDR3 has 13 residues. The germline gives CDR1 LNHNV, CDR2 YYDKDF (reference sequence). The CDR3 here is CATSRPSTGGYTF. The CDR3 bases are TGTGCCACCAGCAGGCCCTCGACCGGGGGCTACACCTTC.

The rearrangement uses TRBV7-2 and TRBJ2-7; the match to TRBD2 covers 10 bases. Per the germline V gene, CDR1 is SGHTA and CDR2 is FQGNSA. The CDR3 consists of 15 residues. J gave up 4 bases and V 6 bases, and 9 bases lay outside the gene matches. DNA of the CDR3: TGTGCCAGCAGTTCCGGACTAGCGGTGGGGTACGAGCAGTACTTC. Encoded protein: CASSSGLAVGYEQYF.

This chain uses TRBV6-4 with TRBJ2-1, with 8 nucleotides matching TRBD2. The CDR3 runs 15 residues. The J segment lost 6 bases and the V segment lost 2 bases, leaving 6 bases of the junction unmatched. Looked up from germline, CDR1 is MRHNA and CDR2 is SNTAGT. CDR3 in DNA: TGTGCCAGCAGTGACACCTCCAGCGGGAGCAATGAGCAGTTCTTC. Translating it yields CASSDTSSGSNEQFF.

J is TRBJ1-3 and V is TRBV12-5, with D maybe TRBD1 (6 bases). The germline V and J ends were trimmed by 7 bases and 0 bases, with 10 bases remaining between them. CDR1 is LGHNT and CDR2 is FRNRAP in the germline V gene. The CDR3 consists of 14 residues. The chain's CDR3 is CASARTDSGNTIYF. Here the CDR3 DNA reads TGTGCTAGTGCCAGGACAGACTCTGGAAACACCATATATTTT. The full variable domain, with the rest looked up from reference TRBV12-5 and TRBJ1-3, is DARVTQTPRHKVTEMGQEVTMRCQPILGHNTVFWYRQTMMQGLELLAYFRNRAPLDDSGMPKDRFSAEMPDATLATLKIQPSEPRDSAVYFCASARTDSGNTIYFGEGSWLTVV.

The chain links TRBV6-1 to TRBJ2-3; 7 bases fit TRBD2. The V and J ends lost 1 base and 0 bases, in that order; junction bases with no gene match: 4. The CDR3 consists of 16 residues. The V gene's germline CDR1 is MNHNS and CDR2 SASEGT. In DNA form, the CDR3 reads TGTGCCAGCAGTGAAGGGTGGGAGGGAAGCACAGATACGCAGTATTTT. It encodes CASSEGWEGSTDTQYF.

This clone was picked up one time. V usage is TRBV6-4 and J usage is TRBJ2-3; possibly TRBD1 for D (6 bases). This CDR3 comprises 13 residues. Trimming removed 4 bases at V and 4 bases at J, with 9 bases between. Germline lookup yields CDR1 MRHNA and CDR2 SNTAGT. The CDR3 spells CASSVQGSDTQYF. CDR3 in DNA: TGTGCCAGCAGTGTCCAGGGGTCAGATACGCAGTATTTT.

This clone was picked up a small number of times. The rearrangement links TRBV9 to TRBJ2-2, with 8 bases that match TRBD2. Germline V gene sequence: CDR1 SGDLS, CDR2 YYNGEE. Trimming took 0 bases from V and 6 from J; bases not matched to a gene: 13. This CDR3 is 18 amino acids long. CDR3 DNA sequence: TGTGCCAGCAGCGTAGTCCGCGCGGGGGGTAGGGAGTCCGGGGAGCTGTTTTTT. Encoded protein: CASSVVRAGGRESGELFF.

This chain joins TRBV30 and TRBJ2-1; TRBD2 agrees at 14 bases. This CDR3 spans 16 amino acids. Germline V lookup: CDR1 GTSNPN, CDR2 SVGIG (reference sequence). V lost 1 base to trimming and J lost 4 bases; unmatched junction nucleotides: 3. CDR3 sequence reads: CAWSGLAGGTYNEQFF. The CDR3 bases are TGTGCCTGGAGTGGACTAGCGGGAGGGACATACAATGAGCAGTTCTTC.

For the CDR3, the DNA is TGTGCCAGCTCCCAGGGAATGGTGCATCAGCCCCAGCATTTT. It translates to CASSQGMVHQPQHF. The chain has TRBV18 and TRBJ1-5, with a tentative D call TRBD1 (5 bases). Germline assignment: CDR1 KGHSH and CDR2 LQKENI. The CDR3 is made up of 14 amino acids. V lost 6 bases and J 5 bases, leaving 14 bases between the germline ends.

The table lists this clone with a count of one. The V call is TRBV9, the J call TRBJ2-5, with TRBD2 identical over 8 bases. Trimming took 5 bases from V and 4 from J; bases not matched to a gene: 10. The CDR3 spans 15 residues. The germline CDR1 and CDR2 sequences are SGDLS and YYNGEE. CDR3 loop: CASRAGGAPGETQYF. The CDR3, as DNA: TGTGCCAGCAGGGCGGGGGGCGCCCCGGGAGAGACCCAGTACTTC.

This rearrangement joins TRBV30 to TRBJ1-5; D ambiguous. Germline V gene data show CDR1 as GTSNPN and CDR2 as SVGIG (reference sequence). CDR3 size: 14 residues. Trimming shortened V by 0 bases and J by 6 bases, and 12 bases separated the two germline ends. CDR3 sequence reads: CAWSVRGFGQPQHF. CDR3 in DNA: TGTGCCTGGAGTGTACGAGGTTTTGGTCAGCCCCAGCATTTT.

The CDR3 DNA is TGTGCCAGCAGCGCTGGGACAGTACGAAACACCATATATTTT. This codes for CASSAGTVRNTIYF. The chain combines TRBV7-8 with TRBJ1-3; 7 bases agree with TRBD1. The length of the CDR3 is 14 residues. V was clipped by 5 bases and J by 5 bases; unmatched bases: 6. Germline assignment: CDR1 SGHVS and CDR2 FQNEAQ.

This clone was seen just once. The chain recombines TRBV18 with TRBJ2-1; 11 nucleotides line up with TRBD2. V shed 11 bases, J shed 13 bases, and the junction held 10 bases outside the gene matches. The germline CDR1 and CDR2 sequences are KGHSH and LQKENI. The CDR3 spans 12 residues. CDR3 sequence (DNA): TGTGCCGCCACTTCGGGACTAGCGGTACAGTTCTTC. It encodes CAATSGLAVQFF.

The chain employs TRBV18 and TRBJ1-1, with TRBD1 matching over 8 bases. V trimming: 5 bases; J trimming: 1 base; junction bases outside the gene matches: 6. CDR1 is KGHSH and CDR2 is LQKENI in the germline V gene. This CDR3 comprises 15 residues. The CDR3 region has the DNA TGTGCCAGCTCAAGGGGCAGGGGGCAGAACACTGAAGCTTTCTTT. It translates to CASSRGRGQNTEAFF.

The chain employs TRBV28 and TRBJ1-5; no reliable D call. The V gene lost 6 bases and the J gene lost 3 bases, with 18 bases spanning the gap. Germline CDR1 MDHEN, CDR2 SYDVKM. This CDR3 contains 16 residues. The chain's CDR3 is CASSSGGEVYNQPQHF. DNA of the CDR3: TGTGCCAGCAGCTCCGGCGGGGAGGTCTACAATCAGCCCCAGCATTTT.

In this sample, this clone turned up a few times. The chain employs TRBV2 and TRBJ1-1; the D gene is possibly TRBD1 (6 bases). The V end was cut by 7 bases, the J end by 5 bases, with 17 bases between. This CDR3 has 14 amino acids. The germline gives CDR1 SNHLY, CDR2 FYNNEI. The CDR3 DNA sequence: TGTGCCAGCACCACCGGGGAGGGGGGTACTGAAGCTTTCTTT. Its translation is CASTTGEGGTEAFF.